These 30 T cell receptor beta chains came from one sample sequenced in a study of T cells in Graves' hyperthyroidism and ophthalmopathy. Amplification of TCR beta CDR3 regions was performed using RNA transcripts as template. HTBI primers were the set used in a first-round RT-PCR of the TCR CDR3. One entry per CDR3 protein results from TCRdb running MiXCR on the multiplex PCR reads. The sample consists of some 620,000 distinct CDR3 sequences, about 16% of them appearing once. The specimen sequenced was blood. The receptors derive from a woman aged 25 to 45 with Graves' hyperthyroidism.

This CDR3 reads CASSQVGYGYTF. CDR3 sequence (DNA): TGTGCCAGCAGCCAAGTGGGCTATGGCTACACCTTC. The V gene is TRBV4-2, the J gene TRBJ1-2; D remains ambiguous. Germline CDR1 and CDR2: LGHNA and YNFKEQ. The CDR3 consists of 12 residues. V shed 1 base and J shed 4 bases, with 4 bases lying between them.

V and J are TRBV27 and TRBJ2-1; 7 nucleotides agree with TRBD2. This CDR3 region has 16 residues. The trim removed 6 bases at V and 2 bases at J, leaving 10 bases unmatched. Germline V gene lookup returns CDR1 MNHEY and CDR2 SMNVEV (reference sequence). The CDR3 DNA reads TGTGCCAGCAGGGGCCGAGGGAGGGCGACCTACAATGAGCAGTTCTTC. As protein: CASRGRGRATYNEQFF.

As to this clonotype: A much larger clonotype is one base distant, so this may be a read error. The rearrangement joins TRBV7-3 to TRBJ2-3, with 9 bases that match TRBD2. The J segment lost 1 base and the V segment lost 4 bases, leaving 6 bases of the junction unmatched. Germline-derived CDR1 and CDR2 are SGHTA and FQGTGA. This CDR3 comprises 16 residues. The CDR3 DNA reads TGTGCCAGCAGCTCAATAACTAGCGGGCGCACAGATACGCAGTATTTT. Protein product: CASSSITSGRTDTQYF.

The rearrangement joins TRBV4-1 to TRBJ2-1; TRBD2 aligns across 9 bases. Germline V gene sequence: CDR1 MGHRA, CDR2 YSYEKL. J lost 4 bases, V lost 0 bases, and 1 base had no gene match. The CDR3 loop spans 15 amino acids. The CDR3 DNA follows: TGCGCCAGCAGCCAAGAGGGACTAGCTTACAATGAGCAGTTCTTC. It yields the protein CASSQEGLAYNEQFF.

This clonotype was counted at least ten times. The rearrangement links TRBV28 to TRBJ2-1, with D possibly being TRBD1 or TRBD2 (5 bases each). Germline lookup yields CDR1 MDHEN and CDR2 SYDVKM. Trimming left V 5 bases short and J 9 bases short, with 14 bases between. CDR3 length: 13 residues. CDR3 in amino acids: CASSIPERGEQFF. As DNA, the CDR3 is TGTGCCAGCAGTATACCGGAGAGGGGTGAGCAGTTCTTC.

This clonotype was seen at least ten times. J is TRBJ2-3 and V is TRBV5-1, with TRBD1 identical over 7 bases. CDR3 size: 15 residues. From germline, CDR1 is SGHRS and CDR2 YFSETQ. J was trimmed by 4 bases and V by 3 bases; bases with no gene match: 8. CDR3 nucleotide sequence: TGCGCCAGCAGCTCTACGACAGGGTCGGCAGATACGCAGTATTTT. Residues: CASSSTTGSADTQYF.

This clonotype was seen repeatedly, ten times or more. The V gene is TRBV27, the J gene TRBJ1-1; D possibly corresponds to TRBD1 (6 bases). The CDR3 length is 14 residues. V lost 0 bases and J lost 13, with 18 bases in between. The germline gives CDR1 MNHEY, CDR2 SMNVEV (reference sequence). CDR3 nucleotide sequence: TGTGCCAGCAGTTTATCGGGCTTGCAGGGGAATCATTTCTTT. The encoded protein is CASSLSGLQGNHFF.

This clonotype was seen at least ten times. The rearrangement uses TRBV2 and TRBJ2-7; 10 bases align to TRBD2. Looked up from germline, CDR1 is SNHLY and CDR2 is FYNNEI. After removal of 2 bases from V and 2 bases from J, the junction contained 3 bases not matched to a gene. The CDR3 contains 15 residues. The CDR3 nucleotides are TGTGCCAGCAGTGAACAAACTAGCGGGGCCTACGAGCAGTACTTC. Its translation is CASSEQTSGAYEQYF.

In the case of this clonotype: One end of the junction fails to match germline, which may point to a read error. The J gene is TRBJ2-7, the V gene TRBV20-1, with D perhaps TRBD2 (5 bases). Germline CDR1 and CDR2: DFQATT and SNEGSKA (reference sequence). The CDR3 sequence is 13 residues long. This CDR3 is CCARGHSRYEQYF. The DNA of the CDR3 is TGCTGTGCTAGAGGGCACAGCCGCTACGAGCAGTACTTC.

This clonotype was counted between two and nine times. This chain joins TRBV19 and TRBJ2-3; possible D gene TRBD1, 5 bases. The CDR3 length is 17 residues. Per germline, CDR1 LNHDA and CDR2 SQIVND (reference sequence). The ends were cut back, 4 bases at V and 2 bases at J, with 19 bases in the middle. CDR3 sequence: CASSRKTGPRDTDTQYF. The CDR3 region has the DNA TGTGCCAGTAGTAGGAAGACCGGACCCAGGGACACAGATACGCAGTATTTT.

This clonotype has at least ten counts. This sequence joins TRBV28 and TRBJ2-5, with TRBD1 identical over 9 bases. V gave up 6 bases and J gave up 4 bases; unmatched junction bases: 3. The CDR3 extends over 13 amino acids. Germline V gene data show CDR1 as MDHEN and CDR2 as SYDVKM. Written as DNA, the CDR3 is TGTGCCAGCAGGCGACAGGGGGTAGAGACCCAGTACTTC. It translates to CASRRQGVETQYF. The complete variable domain, with remaining parts taken from reference TRBV28 and TRBJ2-5, reads DVKVTQSSRYLVKRTGEKVFLECVQDMDHENMFWYRQDPGLGLRLIYFSYDVKMKEKGDIPEGYSVSREKKERFSLILESASTNQTSMYLCASRRQGVETQYFGPGTRLLVL.

The chain is built from TRBV12-3 or TRBV12-4 and TRBJ1-5; 8 bases agree with TRBD1. The ends lost 6 bases at V and 2 bases at J; junction bases unmatched: 6. CDR3 length: 15 amino acids. This chain's CDR3 is CASSYDRGGNQPQHF. In DNA form, the CDR3 reads TGTGCCAGCAGCTATGACAGGGGAGGCAATCAGCCCCAGCATTTT.

This clonotype was recorded at least ten times. The chain links TRBV12-3 or TRBV12-4 to TRBJ2-1; TRBD2 might be the D (5 bases). The CDR3 extends over 15 amino acids. Trimming cost V 7 bases and J 7 bases, with 20 bases left between them. For the CDR3, the DNA is TGTGCCAGCACCCTCAGCGGCGATCGGGATAATGAGCAGTTCTTC. Amino acids: CASTLSGDRDNEQFF.

V and J are TRBV18 and TRBJ2-3; TRBD2 matches 8 bases. V was pared by 5 bases and J by 4 bases, with 11 bases of the junction left unmatched. The CDR3 spans 16 residues. Germline V gene sequence: CDR1 KGHSH, CDR2 LQKENI. The CDR3 sequence is CASSSPGLGLSDTQYF. The DNA for the CDR3 is TGTGCCAGCTCATCGCCGGGACTAGGTCTGTCAGATACGCAGTATTTT. The whole variable domain, remainder taken from reference TRBV18 and TRBJ2-3, is NAGVMQNPRHLVRRRGQEARLRCSPMKGHSHVYWYRQLPEEGLKFMVYLQKENIIDESGMPKERFSAEFPKEGPSILRIQQVVRGDSAAYFCASSSPGLGLSDTQYFGPGTRLTVL.

There are a few counts of this clonotype. The chain employs TRBV27 and TRBJ2-2; D might be TRBD2 (6 bases). The CDR3 is made up of 14 amino acids. Trimming pared 6 bases from V and 6 bases from J, leaving 14 bases between. CDR1 is MNHEY, CDR2 SMNVEV, per germline (reference sequence). CDR3 protein: CASSPGVRAGELFF. The CDR3 DNA sequence: TGTGCCAGCAGCCCGGGGGTTAGGGCCGGGGAGCTGTTTTTT.

The rearrangement joins TRBV10-3 to TRBJ2-5; 8 bases fit TRBD2. CDR1 is ENHRY and CDR2 is SYGVKD in the germline V gene. The V and J ends lost 3 bases and 4 bases, in that order; junction bases with no gene match: 7. The length of the CDR3 is 15 residues. CDR3 bases: TGTGCCATCAGTGACCTCGGGAGGGGGGGAGAGACCCAGTACTTC. Its translation: CAISDLGRGGETQYF.

The chain carries TRBV11-2 and TRBJ2-7; tentatively, D is TRBD1 (6 bases). CDR1 is SGHAT, CDR2 FQNNGV, per germline. This CDR3 is 14 amino acids long. Trimming shortened V by 2 bases and J by 6 bases, and 14 bases separated the two germline ends. The CDR3 coding sequence is TGTGCCAGCAGCTTATTTCAGGGGTCGGGCGAGCAGTACTTC. As protein: CASSLFQGSGEQYF.

In its sample, this clonotype was seen a few times. This rearrangement joins TRBV20-1 to TRBJ1-5, with 11 bases identical to TRBD1. The germline CDR1 and CDR2 sequences are DFQATT and SNEGSKA (reference sequence). V was pared by 0 bases and J by 6 bases, with 16 bases of the junction left unmatched. The CDR3 loop spans 19 amino acids. The CDR3 DNA is TGCAGTGCTAGAGATCTGGAAATGTGGGGACAGGGGGGAGGTCAGCCCCAGCATTTT. Encoded protein: CSARDLEMWGQGGGQPQHF.

The chain is built from TRBV7-2 and TRBJ1-1; TRBD1 matches 10 bases. Germline lookup yields CDR1 SGHTA and CDR2 FQGNSA. The CDR3 loop spans 16 amino acids. After removal of 5 bases from V and 3 bases from J, the junction contained 9 bases not matched to a gene. For the CDR3, the DNA is TGTGCCAGCAGCGAGACAGGGGGCGCGAGGGACACTGAAGCTTTCTTT. Translating it yields CASSETGGARDTEAFF.

This clonotype was counted at least ten times. V is TRBV2 and J is TRBJ1-2; D remains ambiguous. CDR3 length equals 13 residues. The germline CDR1 and CDR2 sequences are SNHLY and FYNNEI. The germline V and J ends were trimmed by 8 bases and 2 bases, with 12 bases remaining between them. DNA for the CDR3: TGTGCCAGCGACCCGGGATACAACTATGGCTACACCTTC. It translates to CASDPGYNYGYTF. Filled out from reference TRBV2 and TRBJ1-2, the complete variable domain reads EPEVTQTPSHQVTQMGQEVILRCVPISNHLYFYWYRQILGQKVEFLVSFYNNEISEKSEIFDDQFSVERPDGSNFTLKIRSTKLEDSAMYFCASDPGYNYGYTFGSGTRLTVV.

The chain employs TRBV25-1 and TRBJ1-2, with 7 bases fitting TRBD1. The V gene end was trimmed by 10 bases and the J gene end by 3 bases; junction bases not matched to a gene: 8. The V gene's germline CDR1 is MGHDK and CDR2 SYGVNS. This CDR3 comprises 13 residues. The CDR3 loop is CATRPGTDYGYTF. The CDR3 bases are TGTGCCACTCGCCCCGGGACAGACTATGGCTACACCTTC.

This clonotype turned up a few times. J is TRBJ1-2 and V is TRBV11-2; 7 nucleotides match TRBD1. The CDR3 is 16 residues long. The germline CDR1 and CDR2 sequences are SGHAT and FQNNGV. The ends lost 4 bases at V and 1 base at J; junction bases unmatched: 9. The CDR3 loop reads CASSSIRDSDNYGYTF. The CDR3 coding sequence is TGTGCCAGCAGCTCTATCCGGGACAGTGATAACTATGGCTACACCTTC. The complete variable domain, with remaining parts taken from reference TRBV11-2 and TRBJ1-2, reads EAGVAQSPRYKIIEKRQSVAFWCNPISGHATLYWYQQILGQGPKLLIQFQNNGVVDDSQLPKDRFSAERLKGVDSTLKIQPAKLEDSAVYLCASSSIRDSDNYGYTFGSGTRLTVV.

This clonotype showed up many times. The rearrangement links TRBV4-1 to TRBJ1-1; D possibly corresponds to TRBD1 (5 bases). Per germline, CDR1 MGHRA and CDR2 YSYEKL. The CDR3 consists of 16 residues. The ends were cut back, 0 bases at V and 5 bases at J, with 16 bases in the middle. The CDR3 DNA reads TGCGCCAGCAGCCAAGAAATCGTTGCAGGGAGGACTGAAGCTTTCTTT. It specifies CASSQEIVAGRTEAFF.

This clonotype was picked up a small number of times. The chain uses TRBV4-3 and TRBJ2-1; 7 nucleotides agree with TRBD2. The ends lost 1 base at V and 12 bases at J; junction bases unmatched: 9. The CDR3 has 14 residues. Germline lookup yields CDR1 LGHNA and CDR2 YSLEER. The CDR3 spells CASSQGSGGRGQFF. As DNA, the CDR3 is TGCGCCAGCAGCCAAGGTAGTGGCGGGAGAGGGCAGTTCTTC.

This clonotype was seen repeatedly, ten times or more. This rearrangement joins TRBV2 to TRBJ2-5, with a possible D match to TRBD2 (5 bases). This CDR3 is built from 15 residues. CDR1 SNHLY and CDR2 FYNNEI come from the germline V gene. V was cut by 7 bases and J by 4 bases, with 19 bases left in between. The CDR3, as DNA: TGTGCCAGCATGGGCGCAGGCCCTCGGGGAGAGACCCAGTACTTC. This translates into CASMGAGPRGETQYF.

V gene TRBV29-1 combines with J gene TRBJ2-7; D is tentatively TRBD1 or TRBD2 (7 bases each). The CDR3 covers 16 residues. The germline V gene has CDR1 SQVTM and CDR2 ANQGSEA. The V end lost 4 bases, the J end lost 5 bases, and 24 bases lay between the germline ends. The CDR3, as DNA: TGCAGCGTTGCAGGGGGGGGGGCCAGCGGTAGGCACGAGCAGTACTTC. Translation gives CSVAGGGASGRHEQYF.

The rearrangement joins TRBV24-1 to TRBJ2-3; D may be TRBD2 (6 bases). Germline lookup yields CDR1 KGHDR and CDR2 SFDVKD. Trimming shortened V by 9 bases and J by 3 bases, and 15 bases separated the two germline ends. CDR3 size: 14 residues. The CDR3 loop reads CATQEGIETDTQYF. The CDR3 DNA reads as TGTGCCACCCAGGAGGGGATTGAGACAGATACGCAGTATTTT.

CDR3 sequence reads: CASKEYSYNSPLHF. DNA for the CDR3: TGTGCCAGCAAGGAGTACTCCTATAATTCACCCCTCCACTTT. The chain combines TRBV3-1 with TRBJ1-6; D remains ambiguous. Germline CDR1 and CDR2: LGHDT and YNNKEL (reference sequence). The V gene lost 7 bases and the J gene lost 0 bases, with 7 bases spanning the gap. The CDR3 is 14 residues long.

CDR3 in DNA: TGCAGCGTTGCGGAGGGGTCCTACAATGAGCAGTTCTTC. Translation gives CSVAEGSYNEQFF. The chain has TRBV29-1 and TRBJ2-1; TRBD2 might be the D (6 bases). Germline V lookup: CDR1 SQVTM, CDR2 ANQGSEA. V gave up 4 bases and J gave up 1 base, with 8 bases separating them. This CDR3 is built from 13 residues.

In this sample, this clonotype turned up many times. The J gene is TRBJ1-5, the V gene TRBV2; D uncertain. The germline V and J ends were trimmed by 4 bases and 2 bases, with 9 bases remaining between them. The germline V gene encodes CDR1 SNHLY and CDR2 FYNNEI. CDR3 size: 14 residues. CDR3 sequence reads: CASSGRVGNQPQHF. DNA of the CDR3: TGTGCCAGCAGTGGACGTGTGGGCAATCAGCCCCAGCATTTT.